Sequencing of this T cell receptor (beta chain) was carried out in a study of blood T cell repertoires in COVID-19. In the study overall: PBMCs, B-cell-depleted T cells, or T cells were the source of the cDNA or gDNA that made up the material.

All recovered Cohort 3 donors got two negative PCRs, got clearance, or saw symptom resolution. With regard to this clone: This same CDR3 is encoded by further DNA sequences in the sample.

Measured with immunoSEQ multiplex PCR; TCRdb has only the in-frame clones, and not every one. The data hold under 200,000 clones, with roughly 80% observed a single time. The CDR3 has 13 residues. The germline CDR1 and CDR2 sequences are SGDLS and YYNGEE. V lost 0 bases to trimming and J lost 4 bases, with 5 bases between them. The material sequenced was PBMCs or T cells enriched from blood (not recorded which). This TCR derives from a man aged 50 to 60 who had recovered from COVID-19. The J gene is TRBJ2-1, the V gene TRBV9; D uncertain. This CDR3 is CASSVAVYNEQFF. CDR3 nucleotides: TGTGCCAGCAGCGTAGCGGTGTACAATGAGCAGTTCTTC.